This TCR beta chain was profiled in a study of post-analysis software for immune sequencing data. For the study at large: The study covered relapsing-remitting, secondary progressive and progressive-relapsing courses of multiple sclerosis. Study observations and caveats: About 5 TRBV segments appeared more often in patients than in controls, and TRBV5-6, TRBV5-1 and TRBV20-1 were among these. Same-batch preparations were strongly co-clustered by F measure. Significantly lower normalized Chao1 diversity was seen in multiple sclerosis patients than in controls.

V was trimmed by 4 bases and J by 1 base, leaving 10 bases between them. The germline CDR1 and CDR2 sequences are SQVTM and ANQGSEA. CDR3 length: 13 residues. Unique molecular identifiers featured in each of the TCR beta cDNA libraries. Between roughly 1 and 10 million T cells gave rise to hundreds of thousands of cDNA molecules. TCRdb passed the PCR reads through MiXCR, listing each CDR3 protein once. The table has some 690,000 distinct CDR3 sequences, about 32% seen once. Turning to this clonotype: The antigen is not known.

The TCR was taken from a girl aged 10 to 17 with multiple sclerosis. The chain combines TRBV29-1 with TRBJ1-1; no clear D. Sequenced: blood. The CDR3 DNA follows: TGCAGCGTTGGTCGACAACCGAACACTGAAGCTTTCTTT. It specifies CSVGRQPNTEAFF.